The 26 T cell receptor beta chains in this list originate from one sample, sequenced in a study of Graves' ophthalmopathy and Graves' hyperthyroidism. TCR beta CDR3 amplification used RNA transcripts. After a first-round RT-PCR with HTBI primers, a second-round multiplex PCR was run. Using its own MiXCR run on the multiplex PCR reads, TCRdb lists one record per CDR3 protein. The sample lists 900,000 to 1,200,000 distinct CDR3 sequences, about 35% occurring once. Sample: peripheral blood or thyroid tissue (not recorded which). The receptor source for this set is an adult man with Graves' hyperthyroidism.

There are many counts of this clonotype. The V gene is TRBV7-2, the J gene TRBJ2-5; 9 bases line up with TRBD2. This CDR3 has 15 amino acids. V dropped 6 bases and J dropped 2; count of bases not matched to a gene: 7. Germline V lookup: CDR1 SGHTA, CDR2 FQGNSA. CDR3 residues: CASSPAAGGQETQYF. CDR3 nucleotides: TGTGCCAGCAGTCCAGCGGCGGGGGGGCAAGAGACCCAGTACTTC.

This clonotype was found many times. The chain couples TRBV5-5 to TRBJ1-5, with D unclear. V was clipped by 4 bases and J by 6 bases, with 17 bases between them. Germline CDR1 is SGHKS and CDR2 is YYEKEE (reference sequence). The CDR3 has 15 residues. The CDR3 nucleotides are TGTGCCAGCAGCCCCGGACTGGGAGGACCTCAGCCCCAGCATTTT. This gives the protein CASSPGLGGPQPQHF.

As to this clonotype: Its ends do not fully match the called genes, so a read error is possible. The chain combines TRBV7-2 with TRBJ2-7; D gene uncertain. Germline CDR1 reads SGHTA; CDR2 reads FQGNSA. The CDR3 has 13 amino acids. Written as DNA, the CDR3 is TGTGCCAGCAGCTTGAAGCGTGATTACGGGCAGTACTTC. This encodes CASSLKRDYGQYF. Supplemented by reference TRBV7-2 and TRBJ2-7, the full variable domain reads GAGVSQSPSNKVTEKGKDVELRCDPISGHTALYWYRQSLGQGLEFLIYFQGNSAPDKSGLPSDRFSAERTGGSVSTLTIQRTQQEDSAVYLCASSLKRDYGQYFGPGTRLTVT.

This chain connects TRBV5-6 to TRBJ2-7; D is uncertain. Between the trimmed V and J ends, which lost 1 base and 7 bases, there was a span of 15 bases. CDR3 length: 14 amino acids. Looked up from germline, CDR1 is SGHDT and CDR2 is YYEEEE. The CDR3 DNA is TGTGCCAGCAGCTTGAGATCTGGAGTGGGTGAGCAGTACTTC. Translating gives CASSLRSGVGEQYF.

This clonotype was counted ten times or more. This chain uses TRBV19 with TRBJ1-4; 7 bases match TRBD1. Germline CDR1 and CDR2: LNHDA and SQIVND (reference sequence). There are 14 residues in the CDR3. The V segment lost 8 bases and the J segment 5 bases; nucleotides outside the gene matches: 8. The CDR3: CASALGTVNEKLFF. CDR3 nucleotides: TGTGCCAGTGCCCTCGGGACAGTAAATGAAAAACTGTTTTTT. Full variable domain (missing parts from reference TRBV19 and TRBJ1-4): DGGITQSPKYLFRKEGQNVTLSCEQNLNHDAMYWYRQDPGQGLRLIYYSQIVNDFQKGDIAEGYSVSREKKESFPLTVTSAQKNPTAFYLCASALGTVNEKLFFGSGTQLSVL.

The V call is TRBV7-2, the J call TRBJ1-1; TRBD1 matches 11 bases. The CDR3 extends over 15 amino acids. Germline V gene sequence: CDR1 SGHTA, CDR2 FQGNSA. Trimming cost V 3 bases and J 5 bases; bases outside gene matches: 5. CDR3 region: CASSFWTGGLTEAFF. The CDR3 nucleotides read TGTGCCAGCAGCTTTTGGACAGGGGGCTTAACTGAAGCTTTCTTT.

V and J are TRBV6-5 and TRBJ2-5; 9 bases line up with TRBD1. V was pared by 3 bases and J by 4 bases, with 12 bases of the junction left unmatched. The CDR3 spans 17 residues. Germline V gene sequence: CDR1 MNHEY, CDR2 SVGAGI. This CDR3 reads CASSYPPPGQGSETQYF. CDR3 in DNA: TGTGCCAGCAGTTATCCCCCCCCGGGACAGGGATCAGAGACCCAGTACTTC.

This clonotype came up once. A much larger clone lies one base from this, so it may be a read error. The genes are TRBV19 and TRBJ1-1; 10 bases are a match to TRBD1. The CDR3 has 15 amino acids. From germline, CDR1 is LNHDA and CDR2 SQIVND (reference sequence). DNA for the CDR3: TGTGCCAATAGTACCTGGACAGGGGGGAACACTGAAGCTTTCTTT. This sequence encodes CANSTWTGGNTEAFF.

This clonotype appeared once. The chain recombines TRBV20-1 with TRBJ2-2, with D uncertain. CDR1 DFQATT and CDR2 SNEGSKA come from the germline V gene (reference sequence). The V and J ends lost 4 bases and 7 bases respectively, with 7 bases between them. The CDR3 has 11 amino acids. CDR3 nucleotides: TGCAGTGCTACGCCTCTCGGGGAGCTGTTTTTT. This sequence encodes CSATPLGELFF.

This clonotype has ten or more counts. The chain uses TRBV4-3 and TRBJ1-2, with TRBD1 as a possible D gene (5 bases). Germline CDR1 and CDR2: LGHNA and YSLEER. This CDR3 has 16 residues. Trimming pared 5 bases from V and 4 bases from J, leaving 20 bases between. The CDR3 loop is CASSAAQGSWGYGYTF. The CDR3 DNA reads TGCGCCAGCAGCGCAGCTCAGGGCAGCTGGGGCTATGGCTACACCTTC.

The rearrangement uses TRBV4-1 and TRBJ1-4; TRBD1 matches at 9 bases. Germline-derived CDR1 and CDR2 are MGHRA and YSYEKL. The CDR3 length is 15 residues. J gave up 8 bases and V 2 bases, and 6 bases lay outside the gene matches. CDR3 DNA: TGCGCCAGCAGCCAACCCGACAGGGGGGGAGAAAAACTGTTTTTT. Translating gives CASSQPDRGGEKLFF.

The chain links TRBV18 to TRBJ1-1; D call uncertain. The CDR3 covers 13 residues. V was cut by 0 bases and J by 4 bases, with 6 bases left in between. Germline V gene sequence: CDR1 KGHSH, CDR2 LQKENI. The CDR3 reads CASSPPPGTEAFF. The CDR3 coding sequence is TGTGCCAGCTCACCACCCCCTGGCACTGAAGCTTTCTTT.

The rearrangement joins TRBV4-1 to TRBJ1-3, with 9 bases lining up with TRBD1. The ends lost 3 bases at V and 4 bases at J; junction bases unmatched: 4. The CDR3 is 15 residues long. Germline V lookup: CDR1 MGHRA, CDR2 YSYEKL. The CDR3 spells CASSQGTGTGNTIYF. In nucleotides, the CDR3 is TGCGCCAGCAGCCAGGGGACAGGGACAGGAAACACCATATATTTT.

This clonotype was observed a few times. This chain joins TRBV9 and TRBJ1-5; 11 bases fit TRBD1. This CDR3 spans 14 amino acids. V was pared by 3 bases and J by 9 bases, with 5 bases of the junction left unmatched. Germline loops: CDR1 SGDLS, CDR2 YYNGEE. For the CDR3, the DNA is TGTGCCAGCAGCGGGGGACAGGGGGGAGTGCCCCAGCATTTT. It specifies CASSGGQGGVPQHF.

As regards this clonotype: Mismatch with germline at one junction end may stem from a read error. The chain has TRBV7-9 and TRBJ1-5; D may be TRBD1 (5 bases). The CDR3 is 15 residues long. Germline V CDR1 and CDR2: SEHNR, FQNEAQ (reference sequence). The CDR3 DNA follows: TGCGCCAGCAGCCAAGGTCAGGGCTTGGATCAGCCCCAGCATTTT. Its translation is CASSQGQGLDQPQHF.

V gene TRBV29-1 combines with J gene TRBJ2-3, with 7 bases identical to TRBD1. With V trimmed by 3 bases and J by 1 base, 4 bases remained unmatched. The CDR3 spans 14 residues. The germline gives CDR1 SQVTM, CDR2 ANQGSEA. CDR3 loop: CSVDKGAGTDTQYF. The CDR3, as DNA: TGCAGCGTTGACAAGGGGGCAGGCACAGATACGCAGTATTTT.

In the case of this clonotype: This may stem from a read error, because a much larger clone lies one nucleotide away. DNA for the CDR3: TGTGCCAGCAGCCATCAGGGATTTAATTCACTCCTCCACTTT. Protein: CASSHQGFNSLLHF. The chain links TRBV9 to TRBJ1-6; D possibly corresponds to TRBD1 (5 bases). Looked up from germline, CDR1 is SGDLS and CDR2 is YYNGEE. The CDR3 loop spans 14 amino acids.

The chain employs TRBV5-1 and TRBJ2-2; D is unresolved. The length of the CDR3 is 15 residues. V lost 2 bases to trimming and J lost 4 bases, with 12 bases between them. From germline, CDR1 is SGHRS and CDR2 YFSETQ. The CDR3 spells CASSFLQLPTGELFF. The DNA of the CDR3 is TGCGCCAGCAGCTTCCTACAGTTGCCCACCGGGGAGCTGTTTTTT.

This clonotype was seen at least ten times. This chain links TRBV11-2 with TRBJ1-1; a possible D gene is TRBD1 (6 bases). Trimming removed 5 bases from V and 0 bases from J, with 10 bases in between. CDR1 is SGHAT, CDR2 FQNNGV, per germline. The CDR3 runs 14 residues. The CDR3 region is CASSTTGLNTEAFF. In nucleotides, the CDR3 is TGTGCCAGCAGCACGACAGGTTTGAACACTGAAGCTTTCTTT.

This clonotype was seen ten or more times. The gene calls are TRBV5-1 and TRBJ2-7; tentative D call: TRBD1 (5 bases). Deletions cut 0 bases from V and 3 bases from J, with 13 bases between. Germline CDR1 SGHRS, CDR2 YFSETQ. CDR3 size: 15 residues. The CDR3 nucleotides are TGCGCCAGCAGCTTGGGGGCGACAGCCGTCTACGAGCAGTACTTC. It specifies CASSLGATAVYEQYF.

V and J are TRBV29-1 and TRBJ1-3; perhaps TRBD1 as D (5 bases). The germline V gene encodes CDR1 SQVTM and CDR2 ANQGSEA. CDR3 length equals 12 residues. In DNA, the CDR3 is TGCAGTTTTGGGCAGGGTGGAAACACCATATATTTT. Translating gives CSFGQGGNTIYF. Complete variable domain (other parts from reference TRBV29-1 and TRBJ1-3): SAVISQKPSRDICQRGTSLTIQCQVDSQVTMMFWYRQQPGQSLTLIATANQGSEATYESGFVIDKFPISRPNLTFSTLTVSNMSPEDSSIYLCSFGQGGNTIYFGEGSWLTVV.

The chain couples TRBV4-1 to TRBJ2-5, with no clear D. Trimming removed 3 bases at V and 7 bases at J, with 12 bases between. Germline CDR1 is MGHRA and CDR2 is YSYEKL. This CDR3 comprises 13 residues. The CDR3 DNA reads as TGCGCCAGCAGCCAGTCGGGTCTAGTGACCCAGTACTTC. As protein: CASSQSGLVTQYF.

V and J are TRBV20-1 and TRBJ1-3, with TRBD1 identical over 7 bases. V lost 6 bases, J lost 1 base, and 3 bases stayed unmatched. Germline V lookup: CDR1 DFQATT, CDR2 SNEGSKA (reference sequence). The CDR3 has 13 amino acids. The CDR3 region is CSAMDRSGNTIYF. The CDR3 region has the DNA TGCAGTGCCATGGACAGGTCTGGAAACACCATATATTTT.

The rearrangement uses TRBV7-6 and TRBJ2-7; D is unresolved. CDR1 and CDR2 from the germline V gene are SGHVS and FNYEAQ. V shed 1 base and J shed 4 bases, with 11 bases lying between them. This CDR3 contains 14 residues. The CDR3 sequence: CASSLESRRYEQYF. The CDR3 DNA is TGTGCCAGCAGCTTAGAAAGCAGGCGTTACGAGCAGTACTTC. The full variable domain, in which reference TRBV7-6 and TRBJ2-7 provide the parts outside the CDR3, is GAGVSQSPRYKVTKRGQDVALRCDPISGHVSLYWYRQALGQGPEFLTYFNYEAQQDKSGLPNDRFSAERPEGSISTLTIQRTEQRDSAMYRCASSLESRRYEQYFGPGTRLTVT.

The CDR3 loop is CATSDPSGRYNEQYF. DNA for the CDR3: TGTGCCACCAGTGACCCTAGCGGGCGTTACAATGAGCAGTACTTC. The V and J genes are TRBV24-1 and TRBJ2-5; 8 bases are shared with TRBD2. The CDR3 covers 15 residues. Germline V CDR1 and CDR2: KGHDR, SFDVKD. V trimming: 4 bases; J trimming: 11 bases; junction bases outside the gene matches: 14.

The chain links TRBV7-9 to TRBJ2-6, with D possibly TRBD1 on 6 matching bases. Germline-derived CDR1 and CDR2 are SEHNR and FQNEAQ (reference sequence). The CDR3 loop spans 14 amino acids. Trimming removed 4 bases from V and 3 bases from J, with 7 bases in between. Here the CDR3 DNA reads TGTGCCAGCAGCTACAGGGATGGGGCCAACGTCCTGACTTTC. It codes for CASSYRDGANVLTF.